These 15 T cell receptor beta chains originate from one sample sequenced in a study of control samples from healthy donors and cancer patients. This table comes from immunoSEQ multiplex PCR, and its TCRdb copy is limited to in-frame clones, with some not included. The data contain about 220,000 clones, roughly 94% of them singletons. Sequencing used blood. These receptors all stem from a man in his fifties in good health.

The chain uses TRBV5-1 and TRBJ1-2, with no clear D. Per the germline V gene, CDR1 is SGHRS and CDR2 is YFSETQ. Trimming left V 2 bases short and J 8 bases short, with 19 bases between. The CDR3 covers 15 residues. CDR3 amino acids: CASSFLPSDLGGYTF. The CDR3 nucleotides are TGCGCCAGCAGCTTCCTACCTTCGGACCTAGGGGGCTACACCTTC. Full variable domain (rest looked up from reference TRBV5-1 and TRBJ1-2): KAGVTQTPRYLIKTRGQQVTLSCSPISGHRSVSWYQQTPGQGLQFLFEYFSETQRNKGNFPGRFSGRQFSNSRSEMNVSTLELGDSALYLCASSFLPSDLGGYTFGSGTRLTVV.

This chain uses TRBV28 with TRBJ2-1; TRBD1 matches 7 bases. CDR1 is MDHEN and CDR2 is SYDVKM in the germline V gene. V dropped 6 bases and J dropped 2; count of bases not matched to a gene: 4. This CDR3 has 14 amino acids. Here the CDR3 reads CASRTGQTYNEQFF. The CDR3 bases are TGTGCCAGCAGGACGGGACAGACCTACAATGAGCAGTTCTTC.

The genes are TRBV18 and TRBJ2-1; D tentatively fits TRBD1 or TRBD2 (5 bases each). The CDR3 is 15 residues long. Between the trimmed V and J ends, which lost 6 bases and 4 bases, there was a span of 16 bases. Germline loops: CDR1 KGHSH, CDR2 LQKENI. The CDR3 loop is CASSPGTLVYNEQFF. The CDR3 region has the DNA TGTGCCAGCTCGCCCGGGACCTTGGTATACAATGAGCAGTTCTTC. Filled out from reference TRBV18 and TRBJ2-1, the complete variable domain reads NAGVMQNPRHLVRRRGQEARLRCSPMKGHSHVYWYRQLPEEGLKFMVYLQKENIIDESGMPKERFSAEFPKEGPSILRIQQVVRGDSAAYFCASSPGTLVYNEQFFGPGTRLTVL.

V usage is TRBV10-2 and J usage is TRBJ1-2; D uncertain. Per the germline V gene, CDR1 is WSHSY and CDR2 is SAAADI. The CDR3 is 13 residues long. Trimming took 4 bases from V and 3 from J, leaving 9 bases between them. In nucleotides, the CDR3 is TGCGCCAGCAGTGTGAGGGCTGACTATGGCTACACCTTC. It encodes CASSVRADYGYTF.

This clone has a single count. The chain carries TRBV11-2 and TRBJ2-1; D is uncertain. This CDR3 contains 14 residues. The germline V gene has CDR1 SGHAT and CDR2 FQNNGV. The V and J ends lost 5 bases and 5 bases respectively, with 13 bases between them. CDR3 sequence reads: CASSAALGDNEQFF. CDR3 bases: TGTGCCAGCAGCGCTGCCCTCGGAGACAATGAGCAGTTCTTC.

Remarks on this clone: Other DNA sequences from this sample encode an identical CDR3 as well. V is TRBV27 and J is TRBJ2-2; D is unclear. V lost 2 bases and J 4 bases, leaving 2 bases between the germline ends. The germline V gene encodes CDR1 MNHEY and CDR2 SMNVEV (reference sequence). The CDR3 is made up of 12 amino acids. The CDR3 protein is CASSLGTGELFF. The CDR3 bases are TGTGCCAGCAGTTTAGGCACCGGGGAGCTGTTTTTT.

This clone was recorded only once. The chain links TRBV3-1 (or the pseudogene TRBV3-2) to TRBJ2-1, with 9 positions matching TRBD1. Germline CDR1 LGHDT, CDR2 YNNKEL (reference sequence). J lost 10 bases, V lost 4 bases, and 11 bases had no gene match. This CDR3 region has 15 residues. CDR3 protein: CASSRKTGGEGEQFF. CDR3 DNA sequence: TGTGCCAGCAGCCGGAAGACAGGGGGGGAAGGGGAGCAGTTCTTC.

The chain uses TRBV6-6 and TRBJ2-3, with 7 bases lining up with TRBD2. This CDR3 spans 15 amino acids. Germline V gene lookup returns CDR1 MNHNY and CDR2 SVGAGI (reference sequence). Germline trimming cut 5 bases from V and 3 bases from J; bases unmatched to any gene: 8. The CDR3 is CASSGPSGPTDTQYF. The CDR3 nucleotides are TGTGCCAGCAGTGGACCTAGCGGACCGACAGATACGCAGTATTTT.

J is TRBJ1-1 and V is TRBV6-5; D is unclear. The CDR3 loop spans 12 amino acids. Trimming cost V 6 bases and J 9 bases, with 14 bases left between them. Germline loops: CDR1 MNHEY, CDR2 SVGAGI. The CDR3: CASSDLGLQAFF. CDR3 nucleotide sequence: TGTGCCAGCAGCGACCTAGGGTTGCAAGCTTTCTTT.

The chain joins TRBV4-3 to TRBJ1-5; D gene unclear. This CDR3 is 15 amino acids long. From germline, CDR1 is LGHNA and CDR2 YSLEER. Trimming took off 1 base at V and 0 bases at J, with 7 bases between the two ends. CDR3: CASSQAAYSNQPQHF. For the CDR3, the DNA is TGCGCCAGCAGCCAAGCTGCATATAGCAATCAGCCCCAGCATTTT.

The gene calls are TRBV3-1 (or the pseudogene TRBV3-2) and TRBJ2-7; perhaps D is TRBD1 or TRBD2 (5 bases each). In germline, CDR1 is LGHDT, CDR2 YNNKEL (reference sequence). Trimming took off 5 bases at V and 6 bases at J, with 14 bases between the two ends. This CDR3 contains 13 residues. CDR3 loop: CASSFRDGREQYF. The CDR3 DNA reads TGTGCCAGCAGCTTCCGGGACGGTCGCGAGCAGTACTTC.

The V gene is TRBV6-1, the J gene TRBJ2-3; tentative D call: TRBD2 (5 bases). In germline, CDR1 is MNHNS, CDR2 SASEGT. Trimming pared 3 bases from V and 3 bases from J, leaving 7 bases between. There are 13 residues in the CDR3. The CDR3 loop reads CASSETGTDTQYF. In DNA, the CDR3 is TGTGCCAGCAGTGAGACGGGAACAGATACGCAGTATTTT.

CDR3 region: CATSDRTGYNQPQHF. The CDR3 DNA sequence: TGTGCCACCAGTGACAGGACAGGGTATAATCAGCCCCAGCATTTT. This rearrangement joins TRBV24-1 to TRBJ1-5; the match to TRBD1 covers 8 bases. Germline V CDR1 and CDR2: KGHDR, SFDVKD. J gave up 4 bases and V 4 bases, and 5 bases lay outside the gene matches. There are 15 residues in the CDR3.

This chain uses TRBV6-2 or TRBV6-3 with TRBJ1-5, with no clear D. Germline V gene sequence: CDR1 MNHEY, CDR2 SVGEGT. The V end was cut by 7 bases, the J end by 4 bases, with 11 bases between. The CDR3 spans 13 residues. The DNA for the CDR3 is TGTGCCAGCACCCCGGTAGGGAATCAGCCCCAGCATTTT. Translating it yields CASTPVGNQPQHF.

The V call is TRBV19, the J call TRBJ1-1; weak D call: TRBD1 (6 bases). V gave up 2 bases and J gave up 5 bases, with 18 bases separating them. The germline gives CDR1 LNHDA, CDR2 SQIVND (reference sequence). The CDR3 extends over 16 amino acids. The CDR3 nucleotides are TGTGCCAGTAGTATAAGGGGGGGCGTCGGGGAGACTGAAGCTTTCTTT. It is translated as CASSIRGGVGETEAFF.